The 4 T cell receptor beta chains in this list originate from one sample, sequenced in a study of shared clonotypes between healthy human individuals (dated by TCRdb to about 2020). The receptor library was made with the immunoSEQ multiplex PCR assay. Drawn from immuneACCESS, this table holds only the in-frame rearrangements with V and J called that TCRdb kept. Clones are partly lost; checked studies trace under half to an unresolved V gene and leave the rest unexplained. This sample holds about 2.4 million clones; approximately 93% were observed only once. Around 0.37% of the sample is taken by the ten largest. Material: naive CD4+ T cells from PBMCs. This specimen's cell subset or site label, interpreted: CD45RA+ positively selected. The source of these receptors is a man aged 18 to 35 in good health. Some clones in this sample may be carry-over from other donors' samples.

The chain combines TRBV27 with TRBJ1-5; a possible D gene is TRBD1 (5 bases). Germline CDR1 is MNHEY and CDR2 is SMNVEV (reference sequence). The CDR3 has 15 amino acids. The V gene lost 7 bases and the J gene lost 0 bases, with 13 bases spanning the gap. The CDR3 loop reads CASNSLGASNQPQHF. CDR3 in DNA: TGTGCCAGCAATTCCCTCGGGGCTAGCAATCAGCCCCAGCATTTT.

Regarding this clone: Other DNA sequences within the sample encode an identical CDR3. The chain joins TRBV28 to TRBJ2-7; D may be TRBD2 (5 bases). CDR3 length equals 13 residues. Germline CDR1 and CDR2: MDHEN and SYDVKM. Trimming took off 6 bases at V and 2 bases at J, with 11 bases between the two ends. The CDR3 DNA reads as TGTGCCAGCAGCCTCGGAGGACCCTACGAGCAGTACTTC. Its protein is CASSLGGPYEQYF.

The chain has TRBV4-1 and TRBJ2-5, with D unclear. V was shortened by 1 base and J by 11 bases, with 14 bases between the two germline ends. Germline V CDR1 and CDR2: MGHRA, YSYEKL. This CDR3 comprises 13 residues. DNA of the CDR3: TGCGCCAGCAGCCAAGGGATGCTTGAAGAGCAGTACTTC. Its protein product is CASSQGMLEEQYF.

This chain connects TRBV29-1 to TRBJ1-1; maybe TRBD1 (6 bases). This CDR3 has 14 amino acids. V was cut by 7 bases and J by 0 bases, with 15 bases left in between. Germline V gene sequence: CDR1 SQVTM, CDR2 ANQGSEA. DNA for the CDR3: TGCAGCGGCCAGACAGGCACCCTGAACACTGAAGCTTTCTTT. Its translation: CSGQTGTLNTEAFF.